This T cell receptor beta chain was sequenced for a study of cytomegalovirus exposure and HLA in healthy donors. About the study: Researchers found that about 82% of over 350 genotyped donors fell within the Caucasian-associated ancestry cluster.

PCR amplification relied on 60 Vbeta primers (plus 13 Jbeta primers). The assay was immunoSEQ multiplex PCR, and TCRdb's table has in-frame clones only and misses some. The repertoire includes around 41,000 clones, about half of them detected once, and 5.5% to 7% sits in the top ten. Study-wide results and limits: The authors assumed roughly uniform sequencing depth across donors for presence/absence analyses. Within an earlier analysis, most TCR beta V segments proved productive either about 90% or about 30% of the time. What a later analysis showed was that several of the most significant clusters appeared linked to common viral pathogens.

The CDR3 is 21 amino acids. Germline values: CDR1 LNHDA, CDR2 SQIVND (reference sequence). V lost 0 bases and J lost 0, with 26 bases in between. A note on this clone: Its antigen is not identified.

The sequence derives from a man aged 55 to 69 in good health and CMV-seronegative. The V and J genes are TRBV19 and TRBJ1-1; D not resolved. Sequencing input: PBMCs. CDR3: CASSIDRGTLGGAGMNTEAFF. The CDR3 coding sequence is TGTGCCAGTAGTATAGATCGGGGTACGTTGGGCGGAGCAGGCATGAACACTGAAGCTTTCTTT.